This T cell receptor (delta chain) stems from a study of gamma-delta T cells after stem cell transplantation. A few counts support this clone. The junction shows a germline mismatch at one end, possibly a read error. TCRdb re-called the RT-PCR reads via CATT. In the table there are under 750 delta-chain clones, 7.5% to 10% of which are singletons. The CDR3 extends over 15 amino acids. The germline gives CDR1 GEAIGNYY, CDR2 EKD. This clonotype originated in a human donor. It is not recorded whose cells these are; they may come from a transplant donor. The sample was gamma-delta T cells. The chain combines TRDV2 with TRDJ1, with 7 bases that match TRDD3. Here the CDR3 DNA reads TGTGCCTGTGACGGGATACTGGCTAAGGTCGATAACCTCATCTTT. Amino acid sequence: CACDGILAKVDNLIF.